This record looks at one T cell receptor beta chain sequence and its context. This sample was included in a study of blood T cell repertoires in COVID-19. The overall study: There were acute and convalescent COVID-19 samples, and they came from the United States, Italy and Spain. PBMCs, B-cell-depleted T cells, or T cells provided the cDNA or gDNA that made up the material.

In the authors' methods: Quantification of nucleated cells was approximated via reference gene primer amplification. The data were produced by immunoSEQ multiplex PCR, yet TCRdb's version contains in-frame clones alone and is incomplete. D and trimming come from the DNA, and the V and J calls and clone size come from that table. The data show just over 150,000 clones, roughly 82% seen once. The junction had 13 bases not matched to a gene; V was cut back by 6 bases and J by 7 bases. Germline CDR1 is SGHTA and CDR2 is FQGNSA. CDR3 length: 15 residues. The source material was peripheral blood. This receptor was obtained from a woman between 50 and 59 years old with acute or convalescent COVID-19. This chain uses TRBV7-2 with TRBJ2-7; TRBD2 matches at 9 bases. This chain's CDR3 is CASRQTIGLAFEQYF. DNA for the CDR3: TGTGCCAGCAGACAAACGATAGGACTAGCGTTTGAGCAGTACTTC.